One sample yielded the 23 T cell receptor beta chains listed below, sequenced in a study of circulating CD8 cells and anti-PD-1 response in melanoma. Live CD3+CD8+TCRalphabeta+ cells were sorted into four subsets by PD-1 and/or TIGIT. Each library started from 15 ng of total RNA using the QIAseq Immune Repertoire TCR panel. TCRdb fed the reads into MiXCR, producing one record per CDR3 protein. Of some 760 distinct CDR3 sequences listed, 6% to 8% are singletons. The specimen was CD8+ T cells from PBMCs, collected at baseline or after one month of anti-PD-1 therapy (not recorded which). The receptors derive from a human donor with melanoma.

By sample share, this clonotype is large. The V gene is TRBV21-1, the J gene TRBJ1-2. TRBV21-1 is listed as a pseudogene. The length of the CDR3 is 13 residues. CDR3 in DNA: TGTGCCAGCAGGGGAGGGGCCCCCTATGGCTACACCTTC. It is translated as CASRGGAPYGYTF.

This clonotype is large (0.1 to 1%) by share. The chain recombines TRBV29-1 with TRBJ2-1, with 7 bases fitting TRBD2. Unmatched junction bases numbered 10, after V lost 0 bases and J lost 8 bases. The germline gives CDR1 SQVTM, CDR2 ANQGSEA. This CDR3 has 15 amino acids. CDR3 coding DNA: TGCAGCGTTGAAGAGCGGGAGAGTCCCCTGGATGAGCAGTTCTTC. Translation: CSVEERESPLDEQFF.

This clonotype is categorized as large. The chain carries TRBV27 and TRBJ2-1; D ambiguous. CDR1 and CDR2 from the germline V gene are MNHEY and SMNVEV (reference sequence). The V end lost 4 bases, the J end lost 5 bases, and 15 bases lay between the germline ends. The CDR3 is made up of 15 amino acids. CDR3 nucleotide sequence: TGTGCCAGCAGTTCCATAGACTCGGTGGACAATGAGCAGTTCTTC. It yields the protein CASSSIDSVDNEQFF.

Relative to its sample, this clonotype is large. The rearrangement uses TRBV19 and TRBJ1-5; 8 bases agree with TRBD1. Germline V gives CDR1 LNHDA, CDR2 SQIVND (reference sequence). V lost 5 bases, J lost 3 bases, and 9 bases stayed unmatched. This CDR3 has 16 residues. The CDR3 is CASSAGDRSFNQPQHF. For the CDR3, the DNA is TGTGCCAGTAGTGCTGGGGACAGGAGCTTCAATCAGCCCCAGCATTTT. Full variable domain (outside the CDR3, taken from reference TRBV19 and TRBJ1-5): DGGITQSPKYLFRKEGQNVTLSCEQNLNHDAMYWYRQDPGQGLRLIYYSQIVNDFQKGDIAEGYSVSREKKESFPLTVTSAQKNPTAFYLCASSAGDRSFNQPQHFGDGTRLSIL.

Sample share makes this clonotype large. The rearrangement joins TRBV25-1 to TRBJ2-7; 7 bases align to TRBD1. Looked up from germline, CDR1 is MGHDK and CDR2 is SYGVNS. The ends lost 6 bases at V and 3 bases at J; junction bases unmatched: 11. This CDR3 is built from 15 residues. This CDR3 is CASRASRGSVYEQYF. In DNA, the CDR3 is TGTGCCAGCAGAGCAAGCAGGGGGTCGGTCTACGAGCAGTACTTC.

Within the sample, this clonotype is large. The chain has TRBV9 and TRBJ2-3, with 14 positions matching TRBD2. Germline V gene lookup returns CDR1 SGDLS and CDR2 YYNGEE. The CDR3 covers 18 residues. Trimming cost V 3 bases and J 3 bases; bases outside gene matches: 9. The CDR3 is CASSAAGTSGGLTDTQYF. As DNA, the CDR3 is TGTGCCAGCAGCGCCGCCGGGACTAGCGGGGGTTTGACAGATACGCAGTATTTT.

This clonotype is judged medium-sized. The chain has TRBV19 and TRBJ1-1, with a possible D match to TRBD1 (5 bases). V was shortened by 7 bases and J by 7 bases, with 13 bases between the two germline ends. CDR1 and CDR2 from the germline V gene are LNHDA and SQIVND (reference sequence). The CDR3 extends over 12 amino acids. The CDR3 DNA reads TGTGCCAGTACAGGCGGGGCACGTGAAGCTTTCTTT. Protein product: CASTGGAREAFF.

By share, this clonotype ranks as medium-sized. The V call is TRBV19, the J call TRBJ2-1, with TRBD2 as a possible D gene (5 bases). Germline CDR1 LNHDA, CDR2 SQIVND (reference sequence). The CDR3 spans 15 residues. Trimming left V 6 bases short and J 0 bases short, with 12 bases between. The CDR3 loop is CASRADSASYNEQFF. Written as DNA, the CDR3 is TGTGCCAGTAGGGCCGATAGCGCCTCCTACAATGAGCAGTTCTTC.

This clonotype is medium-sized (0.01 to 0.1%) in the sample. The chain couples TRBV9 to TRBJ2-3; D is ambiguous. The CDR3 is made up of 13 amino acids. CDR1 SGDLS and CDR2 YYNGEE come from the germline V gene. V was cut by 0 bases and J by 2 bases, with 4 bases left in between. CDR3 sequence (DNA): TGTGCCAGCAGCGTAGTACTCACAGATACGCAGTATTTT. Protein product: CASSVVLTDTQYF.

By share, this clonotype counts as medium-sized. The chain uses TRBV28 and TRBJ2-7; weak D call: TRBD1 (6 bases). The germline gives CDR1 MDHEN, CDR2 SYDVKM. The CDR3 covers 16 residues. The V and J ends lost 2 bases and 3 bases respectively, with 17 bases between them. In DNA form, the CDR3 reads TGTGCCAGCAGTTTACAGGGGCAAGCGGTCTTCTACGAGCAGTACTTC. It encodes CASSLQGQAVFYEQYF.

The V gene is TRBV29-1, the J gene TRBJ2-6; D might be TRBD1 (6 bases). V was clipped by 8 bases and J by 4 bases, with 21 bases between them. Germline values: CDR1 SQVTM, CDR2 ANQGSEA. The CDR3 contains 16 residues. The CDR3 reads CSTLGAGDLGANVLTF. The CDR3 DNA reads as TGCAGCACCCTGGGGGCGGGTGATCTCGGGGCCAACGTCCTGACTTTC.

By share, this clonotype ranks as large (0.1 to 1%). The chain recombines TRBV7-8 with TRBJ2-5; D not certain. Germline values: CDR1 SGHVS, CDR2 FQNEAQ. This CDR3 contains 14 residues. V was clipped by 1 base and J by 1 base, with 7 bases between them. The CDR3 DNA reads TGTGCCAGCAGCTTAGGTACCGGCCAAGAGACCCAGTACTTC. Protein sequence: CASSLGTGQETQYF.

This clonotype is large (0.1 to 1%). This chain uses TRBV27 with TRBJ1-1; no firm D call. This CDR3 contains 13 residues. With 6 bases removed from V and 7 bases from J, the gap between germline ends came to 15 bases. The germline CDR1 and CDR2 sequences are MNHEY and SMNVEV (reference sequence). The CDR3 region is CASRPAGGSEAFF. The CDR3 nucleotides are TGTGCCAGCAGACCCGCCGGTGGCAGTGAAGCTTTCTTT.

This clonotype is judged large. The rearrangement links TRBV25-1 to TRBJ1-5, with TRBD1 as a possible D gene (6 bases). The CDR3 length is 14 residues. V dropped 5 bases and J dropped 0 bases, with 8 bases sitting between them. Looked up from germline, CDR1 is MGHDK and CDR2 is SYGVNS. The CDR3 region is CASSPGVSNQPQHF. In DNA, the CDR3 is TGTGCCAGCAGTCCAGGGGTTAGCAATCAGCCCCAGCATTTT.

This clonotype was detected a few times. Possible read error: a much larger clone is one base away. The V and J genes are TRBV28 and TRBJ1-2; D is possibly TRBD1 (5 bases). Germline CDR1 and CDR2: MDHEN and SYDVKM. The length of the CDR3 is 15 residues. In DNA, the CDR3 is TGTGCCAGCAGTTTACGACAGATTATAAACTGTGGCTACACCTTC. Protein product: CASSLRQIINCGYTF.

By proportion, this clonotype is medium-sized. The chain couples TRBV10-3 to TRBJ2-6; the D gene could be TRBD1 or TRBD2 (6 bases each). V was trimmed by 0 bases and J by 2 bases, leaving 17 bases between them. The CDR3 loop spans 19 amino acids. The germline V gene encodes CDR1 ENHRY and CDR2 SYGVKD. The CDR3 region has the DNA TGTGCCATCAGTGAGTCAGGGGGGACGCTGCGGGCTGGGGCCAACGTCCTGACTTTC. Its translation: CAISESGGTLRAGANVLTF.

This clonotype is large (0.1 to 1%) in the sample. The J gene is TRBJ2-7, the V gene TRBV5-4; 8 bases are shared with TRBD2. Germline-derived CDR1 and CDR2 are SGHNT and YYREEE (reference sequence). The CDR3 spans 14 residues. Losses at the gene ends were 1 base for V and 6 bases for J; bases not matched to a gene: 6. CDR3 amino acids: CASSLTSGGSEQYF. For the CDR3, the DNA is TGTGCCAGCAGCTTGACGAGCGGGGGAAGCGAGCAGTACTTC.

By share, this clonotype counts as large. This sequence joins TRBV2 and TRBJ2-3; a possible D gene is TRBD2 (6 bases). V gave up 7 bases and J gave up 2 bases, with 13 bases separating them. Germline V gives CDR1 SNHLY, CDR2 FYNNEI. The CDR3 sequence is 14 residues long. CDR3 DNA sequence: TGTGCCAGCAAGGTAGCGGAGAACACAGATACGCAGTATTTT. Translated: CASKVAENTDTQYF. Combining the CDR3 with reference TRBV2 and TRBJ2-3 gives the whole variable domain EPEVTQTPSHQVTQMGQEVILRCVPISNHLYFYWYRQILGQKVEFLVSFYNNEISEKSEIFDDQFSVERPDGSNFTLKIRSTKLEDSAMYFCASKVAENTDTQYFGPGTRLTVL.

By its share, this clonotype is large. V usage is TRBV5-6 and J usage is TRBJ2-3; 9 positions match TRBD2. The CDR3 is made up of 17 amino acids. Losses at the gene ends were 1 base for V and 1 base for J; bases not matched to a gene: 7. Germline CDR1 SGHDT, CDR2 YYEEEE. The CDR3 region has the DNA TGTGCCAGCAGCTTGTCGTCTAGCGGGACGCGCACAGATACGCAGTATTTT. Amino acids: CASSLSSSGTRTDTQYF.

In its sample, this clonotype was seen a few times. The chain is built from TRBV9 and TRBJ2-3, with D unresolved. Germline V CDR1 and CDR2: SGDLS, YYNGEE. The CDR3 is 12 residues long. Deletions cut 3 bases from V and 3 bases from J, with 5 bases between. In DNA form, the CDR3 reads TGTGCCAGCAGCGGGTTGACAGATACGCAGTATTTT. It codes for CASSGLTDTQYF.

This clonotype qualifies as medium-sized. CDR3 loop: CASSRGPSVEQFF. CDR3 sequence (DNA): TGTGCCAGTAGTAGAGGACCTAGCGTTGAGCAGTTCTTC. This chain connects TRBV19 to TRBJ2-1; a weak D match, TRBD2 (6 bases). CDR3 length equals 13 residues. V lost 4 bases and J 9 bases, leaving 13 bases between the germline ends. CDR1 and CDR2 (germline): LNHDA, SQIVND (reference sequence).

This clonotype ranks as large (0.1 to 1%). The rearrangement uses TRBV21-1 and TRBJ1-4. TRBV21-1 is shown as a pseudogene. The CDR3 has 23 amino acids. The DNA for the CDR3 is TGTGCCAGCAGTCCCTTGTATGTCTGGGAGTCGGGGTCGAGTGCCGCGACTAATGAAAAACTGTTTTTT. Protein: CASSPLYVWESGSSAATNEKLFF.

By sample fraction, this clonotype is medium-sized. The chain is built from TRBV12-3 or TRBV12-4 and TRBJ2-5, with a tentative D call TRBD1 (6 bases). V shed 5 bases and J shed 0 bases, with 13 bases lying between them. The CDR3 sequence is 15 residues long. The CDR3 loop reads CASSPRGQNQETQYF. CDR3 DNA sequence: TGTGCCAGCAGTCCCCGCGGACAGAACCAAGAGACCCAGTACTTC.